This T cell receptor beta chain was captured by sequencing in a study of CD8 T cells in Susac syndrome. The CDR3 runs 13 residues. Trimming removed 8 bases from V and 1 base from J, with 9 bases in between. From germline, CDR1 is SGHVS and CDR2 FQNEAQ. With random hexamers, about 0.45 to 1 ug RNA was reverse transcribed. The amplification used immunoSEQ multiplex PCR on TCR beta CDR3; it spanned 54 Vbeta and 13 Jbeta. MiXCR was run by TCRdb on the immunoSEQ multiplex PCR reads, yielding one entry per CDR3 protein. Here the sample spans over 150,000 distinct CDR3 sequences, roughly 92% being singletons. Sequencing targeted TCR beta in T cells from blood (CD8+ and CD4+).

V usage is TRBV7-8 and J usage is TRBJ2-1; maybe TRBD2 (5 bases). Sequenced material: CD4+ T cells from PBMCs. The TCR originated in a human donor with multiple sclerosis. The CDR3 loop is CASLSGSYNEQFF. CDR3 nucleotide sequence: TGTGCCAGCCTAAGCGGTTCCTACAATGAGCAGTTCTTC.